One sample yielded the 10 T cell receptor beta chains listed below, sequenced in a study of OX40 agonist ivuxolimab in advanced cancers. Library preparation employed the immunoSEQ multiplex PCR assay. TCRdb took this table from immuneACCESS and kept in-frame rearrangements with V and J called. Such tables lack part of the clones; where checked against another copy, unresolved V genes explain under half of the gap, and the rest is unexplained. The sample includes some 68,000 clones, with around 86% observed a single time. The ten largest make up approximately 1% of the sample. The material was CD4+ or CD8+ T cells sorted from blood, obtained in a trial of the OX40 agonist ivuxolimab. These receptors were obtained from an adult with an advanced solid tumor such as melanoma, head and neck, liver or kidney cancer.

In DNA form, the CDR3 reads TGTGCCAGCAGCAGGCCGGGACAGGGGGCCTACGAGCAGTACTTC. Translation gives CASSRPGQGAYEQYF. This chain joins TRBV21-1 and TRBJ2-7; TRBD1, the table's D call, lacks a check against the DNA. TRBV21-1 is given as a pseudogene. The CDR3 sequence is 15 residues long.

The J gene is TRBJ2-7, the V gene TRBV7-2, with 9 bases that match TRBD2. The CDR3 length is 15 residues. V lost 2 bases, J lost 4 bases, and 6 bases stayed unmatched. The germline gives CDR1 SGHTA, CDR2 FQGNSA. The CDR3 protein is CASSLSSSGNYEQYF. The DNA for the CDR3 is TGTGCCAGCAGCTTATCCTCTAGCGGGAATTACGAGCAGTACTTC.

The chain carries TRBV7-9 and TRBJ1-1, with D possibly TRBD1 on 5 matching bases. The CDR3 runs 13 residues. V lost 10 bases and J 2 bases, leaving 14 bases between the germline ends. CDR1 and CDR2 from the germline V gene are SEHNR and FQNEAQ (reference sequence). Written as DNA, the CDR3 is TGTGCCACTACTGACAGTCCTAACACTGAAGCTTTCTTT. Encoded protein: CATTDSPNTEAFF.

Details on this clone: The same CDR3 also results from other DNA sequences found in this sample. The chain has TRBV7-9 and TRBJ1-1; D is perhaps TRBD1 (5 bases). The CDR3 extends over 14 amino acids. From germline, CDR1 is SEHNR and CDR2 FQNEAQ (reference sequence). The V gene lost 5 bases and the J gene lost 0 bases, with 10 bases spanning the gap. CDR3 in amino acids: CASSAGGMNTEAFF. The CDR3 DNA reads TGTGCCAGCAGCGCTGGGGGAATGAACACTGAAGCTTTCTTT.

The chain uses TRBV28 and TRBJ2-3; 8 positions match TRBD1. This CDR3 has 14 residues. The V segment lost 7 bases and the J segment 2 bases; nucleotides outside the gene matches: 5. Germline CDR1 is MDHEN and CDR2 is SYDVKM. The CDR3 protein is CASIQDRVTDTQYF. In DNA, the CDR3 is TGTGCCAGCATCCAGGACAGGGTCACAGATACGCAGTATTTT.

The rearrangement links TRBV2 to TRBJ2-7; 9 nucleotides match TRBD2. Germline CDR1 SNHLY, CDR2 FYNNEI. With V trimmed by 6 bases and J by 4 bases, 1 base remained unmatched. The CDR3 totals 12 residues. CDR3 nucleotide sequence: TGTGCCAGCAGGCGGGAGGGATACGAGCAGTACTTC. This sequence encodes CASRREGYEQYF. The complete variable domain, with remaining parts taken from reference TRBV2 and TRBJ2-7, reads EPEVTQTPSHQVTQMGQEVILRCVPISNHLYFYWYRQILGQKVEFLVSFYNNEISEKSEIFDDQFSVERPDGSNFTLKIRSTKLEDSAMYFCASRREGYEQYFGPGTRLTVT.

The V gene is TRBV6-1, the J gene TRBJ1-1; no firm D call. Germline CDR1 reads MNHNS; CDR2 reads SASEGT. Trimming took 3 bases from V and 4 from J, leaving 12 bases between them. The CDR3 runs to 14 residues. CDR3 in DNA: TGTGCCAGCAGTGACGGAGAGCCTGGCACTGAAGCTTTCTTT. This gives the protein CASSDGEPGTEAFF.

The chain uses TRBV5-1 and TRBJ2-1; the D is unclear. The CDR3 totals 9 residues. CDR1 and CDR2 from the germline V gene are SGHRS and YFSETQ. V lost 0 bases to trimming and J lost 13 bases, with 2 bases between them. CDR3 sequence reads: CASSLVQFF. Written as DNA, the CDR3 is TGCGCCAGCAGCTTGGTTCAGTTCTTC.

The rearrangement links TRBV27 to TRBJ2-7; possibly TRBD1 for D (5 bases). Trimming stripped 3 bases from V and 5 bases from J, with 11 bases between. Germline V gives CDR1 MNHEY, CDR2 SMNVEV (reference sequence). The CDR3 runs 13 residues. CDR3 sequence (DNA): TGTGCCAGCAGTTTTGCCAGGGCTGACGAGCAGTACTTC. Its translation is CASSFARADEQYF.

The chain carries TRBV7-9 and TRBJ2-3, with 7 bases identical to TRBD1. Germline V gene lookup returns CDR1 SEHNR and CDR2 FQNEAQ (reference sequence). V lost 4 bases to trimming and J lost 4 bases; unmatched junction nucleotides: 11. This CDR3 comprises 16 residues. The CDR3 is CASSSFPPQGADTQYF. CDR3 bases: TGTGCCAGCAGCTCCTTTCCCCCTCAGGGGGCAGATACGCAGTATTTT.